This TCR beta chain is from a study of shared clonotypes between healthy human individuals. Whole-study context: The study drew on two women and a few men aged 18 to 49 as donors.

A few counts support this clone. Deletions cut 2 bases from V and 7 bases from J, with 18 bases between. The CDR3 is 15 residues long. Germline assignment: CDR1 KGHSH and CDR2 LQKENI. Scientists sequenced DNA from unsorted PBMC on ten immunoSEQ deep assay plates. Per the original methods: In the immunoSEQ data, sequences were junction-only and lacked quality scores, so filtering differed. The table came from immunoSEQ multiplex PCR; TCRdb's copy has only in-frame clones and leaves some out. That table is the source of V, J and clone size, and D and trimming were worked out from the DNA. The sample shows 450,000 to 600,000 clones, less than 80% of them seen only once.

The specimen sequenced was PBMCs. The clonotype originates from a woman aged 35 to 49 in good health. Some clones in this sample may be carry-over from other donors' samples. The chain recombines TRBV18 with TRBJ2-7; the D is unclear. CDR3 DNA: TGTGCCAGCTCACCAGAGGCTAGAGACAACTTAGAGCAGTACTTC. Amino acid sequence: CASSPEARDNLEQYF.